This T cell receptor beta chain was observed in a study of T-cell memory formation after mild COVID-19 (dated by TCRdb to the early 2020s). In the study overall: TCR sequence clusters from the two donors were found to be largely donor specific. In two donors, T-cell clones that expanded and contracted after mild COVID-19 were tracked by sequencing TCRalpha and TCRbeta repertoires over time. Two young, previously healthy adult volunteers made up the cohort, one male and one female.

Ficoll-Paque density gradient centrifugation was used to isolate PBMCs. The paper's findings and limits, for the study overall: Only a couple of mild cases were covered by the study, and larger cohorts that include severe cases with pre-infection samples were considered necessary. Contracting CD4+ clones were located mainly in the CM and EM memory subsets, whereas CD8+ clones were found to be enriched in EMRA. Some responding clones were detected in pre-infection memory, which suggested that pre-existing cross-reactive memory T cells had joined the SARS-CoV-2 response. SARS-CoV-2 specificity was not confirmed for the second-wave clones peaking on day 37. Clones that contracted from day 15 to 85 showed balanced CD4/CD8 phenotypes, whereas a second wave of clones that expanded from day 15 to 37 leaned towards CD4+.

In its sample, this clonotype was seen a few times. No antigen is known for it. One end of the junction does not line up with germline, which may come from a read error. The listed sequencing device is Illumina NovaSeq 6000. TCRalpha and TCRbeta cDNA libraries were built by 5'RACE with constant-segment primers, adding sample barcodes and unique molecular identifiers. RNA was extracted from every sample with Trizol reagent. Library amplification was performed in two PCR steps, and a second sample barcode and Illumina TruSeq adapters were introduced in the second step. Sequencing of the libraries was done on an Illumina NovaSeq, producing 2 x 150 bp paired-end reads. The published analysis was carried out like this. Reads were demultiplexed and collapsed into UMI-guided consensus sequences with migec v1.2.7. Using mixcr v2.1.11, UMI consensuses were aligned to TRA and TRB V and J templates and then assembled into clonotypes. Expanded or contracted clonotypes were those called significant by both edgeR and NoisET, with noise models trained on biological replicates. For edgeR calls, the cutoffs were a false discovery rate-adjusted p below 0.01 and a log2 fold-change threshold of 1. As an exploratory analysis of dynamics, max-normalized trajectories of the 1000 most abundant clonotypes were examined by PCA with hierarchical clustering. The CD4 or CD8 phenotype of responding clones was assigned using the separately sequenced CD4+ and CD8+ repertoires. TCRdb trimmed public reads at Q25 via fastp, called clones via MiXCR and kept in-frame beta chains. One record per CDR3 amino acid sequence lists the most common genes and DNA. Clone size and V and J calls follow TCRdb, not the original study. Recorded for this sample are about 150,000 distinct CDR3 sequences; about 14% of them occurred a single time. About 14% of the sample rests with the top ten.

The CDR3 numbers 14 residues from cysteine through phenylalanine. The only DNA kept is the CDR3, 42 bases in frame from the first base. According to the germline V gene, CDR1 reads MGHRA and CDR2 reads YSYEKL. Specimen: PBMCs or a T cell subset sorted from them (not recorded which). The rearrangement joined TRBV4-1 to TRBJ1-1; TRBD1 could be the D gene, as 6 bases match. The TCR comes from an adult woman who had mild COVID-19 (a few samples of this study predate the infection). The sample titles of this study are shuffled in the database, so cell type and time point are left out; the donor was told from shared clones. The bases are TGCGCCAGCAGCTTTCAACAGGGTCTCTCTGAGGCTTTCTTT. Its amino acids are CASSFQQGLSEAFF.